The clone carrying this T cell receptor (beta chain) turned up a few times. The sample's treatment: oral pan-JAK inhibitor, 5-10 mg twice daily. The data belong to a study of CD8+ T cells in alopecia areata. Extracted RNA was reverse transcribed into cDNA, the sequencing template. Assay used: immunoSEQ multiplex PCR; TCRdb lists only in-frame clones, some missing. Found here are 150,000 to 200,000 clones, about 60% of them singletons; the top ten hold around 12%. The CDR3 has 11 residues. The germline gives CDR1 GTSNPN, CDR2 SVGIG (reference sequence). V was cut by 4 bases and J by 2 bases, with 4 bases left in between.

The sample consisted of CD8+ T cells sorted from blood, taken at week 24, from a patient treated with tofacitinib. This clonotype was obtained from a human donor with alopecia areata. The rearrangement uses TRBV30 and TRBJ2-3; D is ambiguous. The CDR3 loop is CAWMNTDTQYF. CDR3 DNA: TGTGCCTGGATGAACACAGATACGCAGTATTTT.